One and the same sample provided the 17 T cell receptor beta chains below, sequenced in a study of cytotoxic CD8 clonotypes in ibrutinib-treated CLL. Data came from immunoSEQ multiplex PCR; TCRdb stores just in-frame clones and leaves some out. Among 130,000 or so clones listed, approximately 80% were seen once. The material was PBMCs, obtained after 12 months of ibrutinib treatment. These receptors came from a human donor with chronic lymphocytic leukemia.

The chain recombines TRBV28 with TRBJ2-7; D is ambiguous. CDR3 length: 12 amino acids. V lost 3 bases and J lost 4, with 7 bases in between. Germline V lookup: CDR1 MDHEN, CDR2 SYDVKM. The DNA for the CDR3 is TGTGCCAGCAGTTTTGGTTTATACGAGCAGTACTTC. Its translation is CASSFGLYEQYF. Full variable domain (missing parts from reference TRBV28 and TRBJ2-7): DVKVTQSSRYLVKRTGEKVFLECVQDMDHENMFWYRQDPGLGLRLIYFSYDVKMKEKGDIPEGYSVSREKKERFSLILESASTNQTSMYLCASSFGLYEQYFGPGTRLTVT.

A few counts support this clone. The CDR3 loop reads CASSPSQGAYEQYF. The CDR3 coding sequence is TGTGCCAGCAGCCCCAGCCAGGGGGCGTACGAGCAGTACTTC. The J gene is TRBJ2-7, the V gene TRBV7-6, with TRBD1 identical over 8 bases. The V segment lost 5 bases and the J segment 4 bases; nucleotides outside the gene matches: 7. The CDR3 runs to 14 residues. Germline CDR1 SGHVS, CDR2 FNYEAQ.

This chain uses TRBV5-1 with TRBJ2-3; TRBD1 or TRBD2 may be the D gene (5 bases each). There are 18 residues in the CDR3. Trimming took 0 bases from V and 0 from J, leaving 17 bases between them. Germline V lookup: CDR1 SGHRS, CDR2 YFSETQ. CDR3 coding DNA: TGCGCCAGCAGCTTGGGGCGGGCCGGGACCTCTAGCACAGATACGCAGTATTTT. This sequence encodes CASSLGRAGTSSTDTQYF.

This clone showed up just once. The J gene is TRBJ2-1, the V gene TRBV11-3; D might be TRBD2 (6 bases). This CDR3 region has 19 residues. The germline CDR1 and CDR2 sequences are SGHNT and YENEEA. V lost 1 base, J lost 1 base, and 20 bases lay in between. This CDR3 is CASSLGGFTGAGSYNEQFF. The CDR3, as DNA: TGTGCCAGCAGCTTAGGGGGCTTTACAGGCGCGGGATCCTACAATGAGCAGTTCTTC.

The chain couples TRBV15 to TRBJ1-1; possible D gene TRBD1, 5 bases. The CDR3 loop spans 13 amino acids. The germline V gene has CDR1 LNHNV and CDR2 YYDKDF (reference sequence). The V end lost 10 bases, the J end lost 4 bases, and 16 bases lay between the germline ends. This CDR3 is CAIRQQGRTEAFF. Here the CDR3 DNA reads TGTGCCATTAGACAGCAGGGACGCACTGAAGCTTTCTTT. The whole variable domain, filled in from reference TRBV15 and TRBJ1-1, reads DAMVIQNPRYQVTQFGKPVTLSCSQTLNHNVMYWYQQKSSQAPKLLFHYYDKDFNNEADTPDNFQSRRPNTSFCFLDIRSPGLGDTAMYLCAIRQQGRTEAFFGQGTRLTVV.

V and J are TRBV4-2 and TRBJ2-7, with D perhaps TRBD1 (5 bases). There are 13 residues in the CDR3. Trimming took off 6 bases at V and 3 bases at J, with 12 bases between the two ends. CDR1 is LGHNA, CDR2 YNFKEQ, per germline. Written as DNA, the CDR3 is TGTGCCAGCAGGAGCAGGGATGGCTACGAGCAGTACTTC. This gives the protein CASRSRDGYEQYF.

This chain uses TRBV7-6 with TRBJ2-7; 8 positions agree with TRBD1. The CDR3 totals 15 residues. Germline V gene sequence: CDR1 SGHVS, CDR2 FNYEAQ. V lost 5 bases, J lost 4 bases, and 10 bases stayed unmatched. The CDR3 reads CASSPGSGGRYEQYF. CDR3 sequence (DNA): TGTGCCAGCAGCCCGGGGTCAGGGGGCAGGTACGAGCAGTACTTC.

The chain uses TRBV28 and TRBJ1-1; 8 bases fit TRBD1. CDR3 length: 15 amino acids. Per germline, CDR1 MDHEN and CDR2 SYDVKM. The ends lost 2 bases at V and 3 bases at J; junction bases unmatched: 5. The CDR3: CASSLISGQDTEAFF. CDR3 bases: TGTGCCAGCAGTTTAATTTCGGGACAGGACACTGAAGCTTTCTTT.

V and J are TRBV6-5 and TRBJ2-1; 7 nucleotides align to TRBD1. From germline, CDR1 is MNHEY and CDR2 SVGAGI. The V gene end was trimmed by 5 bases and the J gene end by 2 bases; junction bases not matched to a gene: 6. CDR3 size: 15 residues. The CDR3 reads CASSPWTGPYNEQFF. CDR3 DNA: TGTGCCAGCAGTCCGTGGACAGGTCCCTACAATGAGCAGTTCTTC.

This clone was found a few times. This chain connects TRBV5-1 to TRBJ2-7; TRBD2 aligns across 9 bases. This CDR3 spans 15 amino acids. The ends lost 0 bases at V and 7 bases at J; junction bases unmatched: 8. The germline V gene has CDR1 SGHRS and CDR2 YFSETQ. CDR3 sequence (DNA): TGCGCCAGCAGCTTGGCTTTAGCGGGAGTTAGGGAGCAGTACTTC. This codes for CASSLALAGVREQYF.

The chain joins TRBV7-6 to TRBJ2-1; 14 positions agree with TRBD2. Germline CDR1 reads SGHVS; CDR2 reads FNYEAQ. This CDR3 comprises 21 residues. V lost 5 bases, J lost 0 bases, and 15 bases stayed unmatched. The CDR3 DNA sequence: TGTGCCAGCAGCCCCAGCGCAGGGACTAGCGGGAGTGGGAGCTCCTACAATGAGCAGTTCTTC. Protein: CASSPSAGTSGSGSSYNEQFF. The complete variable domain, with remaining parts taken from reference TRBV7-6 and TRBJ2-1, reads GAGVSQSPRYKVTKRGQDVALRCDPISGHVSLYWYRQALGQGPEFLTYFNYEAQQDKSGLPNDRFSAERPEGSISTLTIQRTEQRDSAMYRCASSPSAGTSGSGSSYNEQFFGPGTRLTVL.

The CDR3 DNA reads as TGTGCCAGCATGGGGGAGGGGTCCAAAAACATTCAGTACTTC. Its translation is CASMGEGSKNIQYF. V gene TRBV6-1 combines with J gene TRBJ2-4, with 7 nucleotides matching TRBD2. V shed 7 bases, J shed 2 bases, and the junction held 5 bases outside the gene matches. This CDR3 comprises 14 residues. The germline V gene encodes CDR1 MNHNS and CDR2 SASEGT.

The chain combines TRBV6-5 with TRBJ2-5; unclear D gene. The CDR3 consists of 15 residues. Germline V gene data show CDR1 as MNHEY and CDR2 as SVGAGI. V lost 6 bases to trimming and J lost 2 bases, with 16 bases between them. Here the CDR3 DNA reads TGTGCCAGCAGGCCGCAGGTGACGGCGCAAGAGACCCAGTACTTC. This translates into CASRPQVTAQETQYF.

The chain links TRBV6-1 to TRBJ2-1; no definite D call. The V and J ends lost 2 bases and 3 bases respectively, with 14 bases between them. CDR1 is MNHNS, CDR2 SASEGT, per germline. This CDR3 is built from 16 residues. This CDR3 is CASSESINTIYNEQFF. In DNA form, the CDR3 reads TGTGCCAGCAGTGAATCCATCAATACTATCTACAATGAGCAGTTCTTC.

This chain links TRBV19 with TRBJ1-3, with a tentative D call TRBD1 (5 bases). This CDR3 is 15 amino acids long. The V gene lost 6 bases and the J gene lost 0 bases, with 12 bases spanning the gap. Germline V gives CDR1 LNHDA, CDR2 SQIVND (reference sequence). CDR3 in amino acids: CASRGTARSGNTIYF. The CDR3 DNA sequence: TGTGCCAGTAGAGGGACGGCGCGCTCTGGAAACACCATATATTTT.

The chain uses TRBV13 and TRBJ1-4; D possibly corresponds to TRBD1 (5 bases). Germline CDR1 PRHDT, CDR2 FYEKMQ (reference sequence). The CDR3 extends over 15 amino acids. With 5 bases removed from V and 4 bases from J, the gap between germline ends came to 14 bases. CDR3 coding DNA: TGTGCCAGCAGCCAAGGGGAAGGAGTTAATGAAAAACTGTTTTTT. Protein: CASSQGEGVNEKLFF.

The chain uses TRBV27 and TRBJ1-2, with D possibly TRBD1 on 6 matching bases. This CDR3 has 15 residues. CDR1 is MNHEY, CDR2 SMNVEV, per germline (reference sequence). The V end lost 5 bases, the J end lost 3 bases, and 16 bases lay between the germline ends. CDR3 residues: CASSPLGGGYYGYTF. The CDR3 DNA reads as TGTGCCAGCAGTCCGCTAGGGGGGGGGTACTATGGCTACACCTTC.